These 12 T cell receptor beta chains were sequenced from one sample in a study of CD8 T cells in Susac syndrome. Reverse transcription of 0.5 to 1 ug RNA was performed with random hexamers. TCRdb processed the immunoSEQ multiplex PCR reads anew with MiXCR; each CDR3 protein has one entry. Here the sample spans roughly 100,000 distinct CDR3 sequences, 85% to 95% being singletons. Source material: CD4+ T cells from PBMCs. Every receptor here comes from a human donor with Susac syndrome.

The chain uses TRBV20-1 and TRBJ1-1; D perhaps matches TRBD1 (6 bases). From germline, CDR1 is DFQATT and CDR2 SNEGSKA (reference sequence). The V and J ends lost 4 bases and 7 bases respectively, with 13 bases between them. CDR3 length: 12 residues. The CDR3 DNA is TGCAGTGCTAACACAGGGAATAGTGAAGCTTTCTTT. As protein: CSANTGNSEAFF.

The chain uses TRBV9 and TRBJ2-3; possibly TRBD1 or TRBD2 for D (5 bases each). Germline V CDR1 and CDR2: SGDLS, YYNGEE. V was trimmed by 0 bases and J by 3 bases, leaving 5 bases between them. The CDR3 has 13 amino acids. Written as DNA, the CDR3 is TGTGCCAGCAGCGTAGGGGGGACAGATACGCAGTATTTT. Protein product: CASSVGGTDTQYF.

V and J are TRBV6-6 and TRBJ2-1; D unclear. The V end lost 4 bases, the J end lost 14 bases, and 12 bases lay between the germline ends. Germline V gives CDR1 MNHNY, CDR2 SVGAGI (reference sequence). The CDR3 has 11 amino acids. CDR3 amino acids: CASSSRTNEFF. CDR3 in DNA: TGTGCCAGCAGTTCCAGGACCAATGAGTTCTTC.

The V gene is TRBV29-1, the J gene TRBJ2-7, with no clear D. This CDR3 is built from 14 residues. Per the germline V gene, CDR1 is SQVTM and CDR2 is ANQGSEA. Trimming stripped 6 bases from V and 0 bases from J, with 15 bases between. CDR3 sequence (DNA): TGCAGCGTGGAGATAGACCGCCTCTCCTACGAGCAGTACTTC. This sequence encodes CSVEIDRLSYEQYF.

The rearrangement joins TRBV28 to TRBJ2-5; tentative D call: TRBD2 (6 bases). Germline assignment: CDR1 MDHEN and CDR2 SYDVKM. V was clipped by 3 bases and J by 2 bases, with 13 bases between them. The CDR3 contains 15 residues. The CDR3 coding sequence is TGTGCCAGCAGTTTGTCCGGGGGTGGACAAGAGACCCAGTACTTC. This codes for CASSLSGGGQETQYF.

The chain recombines TRBV7-8 with TRBJ2-1; a weak D match, TRBD2 (6 bases). From germline, CDR1 is SGHVS and CDR2 FQNEAQ. The CDR3 contains 13 residues. Trimming pared 1 base from V and 7 bases from J, leaving 8 bases between. CDR3 coding DNA: TGTGCCAGCAGCTTAGGGGACTTAAATGAGCAGTTCTTC. Its protein is CASSLGDLNEQFF.

This chain joins TRBV5-1 and TRBJ2-3; D may match TRBD1 or TRBD2 (5 bases each). The germline gives CDR1 SGHRS, CDR2 YFSETQ. The CDR3 totals 18 residues. With 1 base removed from V and 1 base from J, the gap between germline ends came to 19 bases. The CDR3 DNA is TGCGCCAGCAGCTTGCCCGAGGGTTGGGGGACCGGCACAGATACGCAGTATTTT. It codes for CASSLPEGWGTGTDTQYF.

The chain links TRBV29-1 to TRBJ1-1; D gene ambiguous. CDR3 size: 10 residues. The ends were cut back, 7 bases at V and 1 base at J, with 4 bases in the middle. Germline V CDR1 and CDR2: SQVTM, ANQGSEA. CDR3 coding DNA: TGCAGCGCCGAGAACACTGAAGCTTTCTTT. Encoded protein: CSAENTEAFF.

This chain connects TRBV9 to TRBJ2-5; D unresolved. The germline V gene encodes CDR1 SGDLS and CDR2 YYNGEE. With 0 bases removed from V and 0 bases from J, the gap between germline ends came to 9 bases. The CDR3 is 15 amino acids. CDR3 in amino acids: CASSVGGVYQETQYF. The CDR3, as DNA: TGTGCCAGCAGCGTAGGCGGTGTGTACCAAGAGACCCAGTACTTC.

The V and J genes are TRBV5-4 and TRBJ1-2, with D maybe TRBD1 (5 bases). Trimming cost V 3 bases and J 2 bases, with 8 bases left between them. The V gene's germline CDR1 is SGHNT and CDR2 YYREEE (reference sequence). The CDR3 length is 13 residues. The CDR3 coding sequence is TGTGCCAGCAGCTGGGGGGGGAACTATGGCTACACCTTC. Its protein is CASSWGGNYGYTF.

The genes are TRBV20-1 and TRBJ2-3; D is possibly TRBD1 or TRBD2 (6 bases each). The CDR3 consists of 13 residues. Germline V gene lookup returns CDR1 DFQATT and CDR2 SNEGSKA (reference sequence). The CDR3 bases are TGCTCCGGGGGCGGGGAGTACACAGATACGCAGTATTTT. Translated: CSGGGEYTDTQYF.

This clonotype is a singleton in its sample. J is TRBJ2-7 and V is TRBV12-3 or TRBV12-4; 8 nucleotides line up with TRBD1. The CDR3 has 16 amino acids. V lost 0 bases and J lost 6; bases outside the gene matches: 10. The CDR3 loop reads CASSLALRQGAVEQYF. The CDR3 nucleotides are TGTGCCAGCAGTTTAGCGCTAAGGCAGGGGGCAGTCGAGCAGTACTTC.